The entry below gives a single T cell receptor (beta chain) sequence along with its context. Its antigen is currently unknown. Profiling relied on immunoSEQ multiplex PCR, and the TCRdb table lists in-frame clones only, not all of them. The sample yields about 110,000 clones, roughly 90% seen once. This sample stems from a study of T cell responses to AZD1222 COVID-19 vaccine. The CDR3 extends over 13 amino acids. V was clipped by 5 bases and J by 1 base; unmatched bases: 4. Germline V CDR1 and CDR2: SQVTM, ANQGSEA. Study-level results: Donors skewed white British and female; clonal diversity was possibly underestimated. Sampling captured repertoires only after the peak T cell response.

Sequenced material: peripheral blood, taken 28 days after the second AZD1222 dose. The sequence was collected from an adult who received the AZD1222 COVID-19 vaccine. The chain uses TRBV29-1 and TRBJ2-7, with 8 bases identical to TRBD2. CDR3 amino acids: CSVSSGRSYEQYF. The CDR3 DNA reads TGCAGCGTTTCAAGCGGGAGATCCTACGAGCAGTACTTC.